This TCR beta chain came from a study of shared clonotypes between healthy human individuals. Study in general: Two women and a few men aged 18 to 49 served as donors.

Method: immunoSEQ multiplex PCR; TCRdb's copy keeps in-frame clones and lacks some. The data contain roughly 2 million clones, about 95% of them seen just once; the ten biggest clones take up 0.85% to 1.2%. The germline V gene has CDR1 PRHDT and CDR2 FYEKMQ (reference sequence). V gave up 5 bases and J gave up 0 bases, with 9 bases separating them. The CDR3 is 14 amino acids. Cells designated naive CD8 were CD45RO-negative and were positively selected for CCR7, with terminally differentiated effector memory CD45RA+ cells excluded. Adult donors, all healthy and HIV-negative, had no recent acute infections or vaccinations. There were only Caucasian adults among the donors, and all lived in Nashville, Tennessee.

Sequencing was carried out using naive CD8+ T cells sorted from blood. This chain uses TRBV13 with TRBJ2-3; D remains unclear. The clonotype was recovered from a man between 18 and 29 years old in good health. Written as DNA, the CDR3 is TGTGCCAGCAGCCATCGGAGTAGCACAGATACGCAGTATTTT. Encoded protein: CASSHRSSTDTQYF.